The 16 T cell receptor beta chains below come from one sample, sequenced in a study of cytomegalovirus exposure and HLA in healthy donors (dated by TCRdb to the late 2010s). The library relied on the immunoSEQ multiplex PCR assay. For the multiplex PCR, a mixture combining 60 forward primers for TCR Vbeta segments and 13 reverse primers for TCR Jbeta segments was used. Here the immuneACCESS table is served through TCRdb, limited to in-frame sequences with V and J called. Missing clones are a known gap in these copies; in checked studies unresolved V genes cover under half, and the rest lacks a known reason. Recorded for this sample are more than 80,000 clones; around 67% of them occurred a single time. The ten largest clones add up to about 2.3% of the sample. Sample: PBMCs. The receptors here all came from a human donor in good health.

The V and J genes are TRBV5-1 and TRBJ1-2; TRBD1 agrees at 12 bases. After removal of 5 bases from V and 8 bases from J, the junction contained 7 bases not matched to a gene. There are 14 residues in the CDR3. Germline CDR1 and CDR2: SGHRS and YFSETQ. This CDR3 reads CASREGQGAPGYTF. The DNA of the CDR3 is TGCGCCAGCAGGGAGGGACAGGGGGCGCCGGGCTACACCTTC.

The genes are TRBV5-1 and TRBJ2-3, with 7 bases that match TRBD2. The length of the CDR3 is 15 residues. The junction had 4 bases not matched to a gene; V was cut back by 3 bases and J by 0 bases. The V gene's germline CDR1 is SGHRS and CDR2 YFSETQ. The CDR3 bases are TGCGCCAGCAGCTACAACGGGGGGAGCACAGATACGCAGTATTTT. It yields the protein CASSYNGGSTDTQYF. The complete variable domain, with remaining parts taken from reference TRBV5-1 and TRBJ2-3, reads KAGVTQTPRYLIKTRGQQVTLSCSPISGHRSVSWYQQTPGQGLQFLFEYFSETQRNKGNFPGRFSGRQFSNSRSEMNVSTLELGDSALYLCASSYNGGSTDTQYFGPGTRLTVL.

V and J are TRBV5-1 and TRBJ1-2; TRBD1 matches 9 bases. Germline V gene lookup returns CDR1 SGHRS and CDR2 YFSETQ. The CDR3 consists of 15 residues. Trimming at V came to 4 bases and at J to 1 base, leaving 5 bases not matched to a gene. DNA of the CDR3: TGCGCCAGCAGCCCCGAGACAGGGGGTAACTATGGCTACACCTTC. It codes for CASSPETGGNYGYTF.

This rearrangement joins TRBV7-6 to TRBJ2-3, with TRBD1 identical over 7 bases. This CDR3 spans 14 amino acids. Germline V lookup: CDR1 SGHVS, CDR2 FNYEAQ. V was pared by 4 bases and J by 2 bases, with 3 bases of the junction left unmatched. DNA of the CDR3: TGTGCCAGCAGCTCGACAGGGTACACAGATACGCAGTATTTT. This encodes CASSSTGYTDTQYF.

This chain links TRBV2 with TRBJ1-5, with 10 bases fitting TRBD1. J lost 5 bases, V lost 4 bases, and 2 bases had no gene match. Germline assignment: CDR1 SNHLY and CDR2 FYNNEI. This CDR3 contains 14 residues. In DNA form, the CDR3 reads TGTGCCAGCAGTGGGGGACAGGGGTATCAGCCCCAGCATTTT. Translated: CASSGGQGYQPQHF.

This clone has just a few counts. The rearrangement links TRBV27 to TRBJ1-2, with D unresolved. This CDR3 contains 15 residues. Germline values: CDR1 MNHEY, CDR2 SMNVEV (reference sequence). With 5 bases removed from V and 3 bases from J, the gap between germline ends came to 16 bases. The CDR3, as DNA: TGTGCCAGCAGTGCCCGACCGATACGGGACTATGGCTACACCTTC. Protein product: CASSARPIRDYGYTF.

This chain links TRBV29-1 with TRBJ1-1; 9 bases are shared with TRBD1. The CDR3 covers 15 residues. J was trimmed by 5 bases and V by 7 bases; bases with no gene match: 14. Germline V CDR1 and CDR2: SQVTM, ANQGSEA. DNA of the CDR3: TGCAGCGCGGTCTGGACAGGGGAAGTAGGAACTGAAGCTTTCTTT. It yields the protein CSAVWTGEVGTEAFF.

The chain recombines TRBV11-3 with TRBJ2-7, with 8 nucleotides matching TRBD1. CDR1 and CDR2 (germline): SGHNT, YENEEA. Germline trimming cut 5 bases from V and 1 base from J; bases unmatched to any gene: 13. The length of the CDR3 is 17 residues. CDR3 protein: CASSPRTGTGYSYEQYF. The CDR3 bases are TGTGCCAGCAGCCCAAGGACCGGGACAGGCTATTCCTACGAGCAGTACTTC.

The J gene is TRBJ2-5, the V gene TRBV4-3; 9 nucleotides agree with TRBD1. The V gene end was trimmed by 4 bases and the J gene end by 2 bases; junction bases not matched to a gene: 8. The CDR3 length is 16 residues. CDR1 is LGHNA, CDR2 YSLEER, per germline. For the CDR3, the DNA is TGCGCCAGCAGCCCCGGACAGGGGAGGAATCAAGAGACCCAGTACTTC. It encodes CASSPGQGRNQETQYF.

The chain employs TRBV4-2 and TRBJ1-5; TRBD1 matches at 7 bases. The CDR3 spans 16 residues. The germline gives CDR1 LGHNA, CDR2 YNFKEQ. With 1 base clipped from V and 0 bases from J, the junction kept 3 bases outside the gene matches. CDR3 protein: CASSQATGVSNQPQHF. CDR3 nucleotides: TGTGCCAGCAGCCAAGCTACAGGGGTTAGCAATCAGCCCCAGCATTTT.

The chain is built from TRBV10-3 and TRBJ1-1; D call uncertain. Germline CDR1 reads ENHRY; CDR2 reads SYGVKD. This CDR3 is 13 amino acids long. V was trimmed by 6 bases and J by 0 bases, leaving 8 bases between them. The DNA for the CDR3 is TGTGCCATCAGCTTACAACTGAACACTGAAGCTTTCTTT. It translates to CAISLQLNTEAFF.

This chain uses TRBV11-2 with TRBJ2-7; D is possibly TRBD1 (5 bases). Trimming cost V 2 bases and J 3 bases, with 8 bases left between them. CDR3 size: 13 residues. Germline-derived CDR1 and CDR2 are SGHAT and FQNNGV. DNA for the CDR3: TGTGCCAGCAGCTTAAGTCAGGGCTACGAGCAGTACTTC. Translated, it gives CASSLSQGYEQYF.

The chain recombines TRBV11-3 with TRBJ2-1, with D perhaps matching TRBD2 (5 bases). The V end was cut by 5 bases, the J end by 0 bases, with 11 bases between. Per germline, CDR1 SGHNT and CDR2 YENEEA. The CDR3 loop spans 15 amino acids. Here the CDR3 DNA reads TGTGCCAGCAGCGCGGACTCAAGCTCCTACAATGAGCAGTTCTTC. Protein product: CASSADSSSYNEQFF.

This clone is medium-sized (0.01 to 0.1%) by share. The V gene is TRBV4-2, the J gene TRBJ1-1; D unclear. Germline V gene lookup returns CDR1 LGHNA and CDR2 YNFKEQ. Trimming removed 1 base at V and 0 bases at J, with 3 bases between. This CDR3 is 13 amino acids long. Here the CDR3 reads CASSQGVNTEAFF. In nucleotides, the CDR3 is TGTGCCAGCAGCCAAGGAGTGAACACTGAAGCTTTCTTT.

The genes are TRBV11-3 and TRBJ2-3, with 9 bases identical to TRBD1. Per the germline V gene, CDR1 is SGHNT and CDR2 is YENEEA. CDR3 length: 16 amino acids. V shed 1 base and J 3 bases; nucleotides not matched to a gene: 5. CDR3 protein: CASSLGGTGTTDTQYF. CDR3 bases: TGTGCCAGCAGCTTAGGAGGGACAGGGACTACAGATACGCAGTATTTT. Using reference TRBV11-3 and TRBJ2-3 for the parts outside the CDR3, the full variable domain is EAGVVQSPRYKIIEKKQPVAFWCNPISGHNTLYWYLQNLGQGPELLIRYENEEAVDDSQLPKDRFSAERLKGVDSTLKIQPAELGDSAVYLCASSLGGTGTTDTQYFGPGTRLTVL.

CDR3 nucleotides: TGTGCCAGCAGCTTAAGGGCAGGGCTTAACTATGGCTACACCTTC. It yields the protein CASSLRAGLNYGYTF. This chain uses TRBV7-2 with TRBJ1-2; perhaps TRBD1 as D (5 bases). The CDR3 covers 15 residues. The germline CDR1 and CDR2 sequences are SGHTA and FQGNSA. Deletions cut 2 bases from V and 1 base from J, with 11 bases between.